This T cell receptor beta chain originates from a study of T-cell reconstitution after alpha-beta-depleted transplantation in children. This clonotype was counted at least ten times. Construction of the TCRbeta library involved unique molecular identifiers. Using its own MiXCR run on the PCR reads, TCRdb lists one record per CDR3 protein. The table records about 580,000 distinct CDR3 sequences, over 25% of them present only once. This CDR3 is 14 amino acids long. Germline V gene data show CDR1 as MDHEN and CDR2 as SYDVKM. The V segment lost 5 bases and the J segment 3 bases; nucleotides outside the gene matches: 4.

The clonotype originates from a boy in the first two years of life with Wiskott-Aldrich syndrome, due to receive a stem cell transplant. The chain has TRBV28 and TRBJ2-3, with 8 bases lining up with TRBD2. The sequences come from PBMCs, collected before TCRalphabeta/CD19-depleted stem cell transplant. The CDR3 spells CASSPAGGTDTQYF. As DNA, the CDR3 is TGTGCCAGCAGTCCCGCGGGAGGAACAGATACGCAGTATTTT.